One and the same sample provided the 18 T cell receptor beta chains below, sequenced in a study of blood T cell repertoires in COVID-19. Only in-frame clones appear in the TCRdb table, and some are missing; sequencing was by immunoSEQ multiplex PCR. The sample carries about 120,000 clones, around four fifths recorded once. The sequencing input was peripheral blood. Every receptor here comes from a man in his sixties with acute or convalescent COVID-19.

This chain uses TRBV11-2 with TRBJ2-1, with 7 bases identical to TRBD1. V lost 4 bases, J lost 2 bases, and 5 bases stayed unmatched. The germline gives CDR1 SGHAT, CDR2 FQNNGV. CDR3 length: 15 residues. The CDR3 sequence: CASSYRQGPYNEQFF. The DNA for the CDR3 is TGTGCCAGCAGCTATCGACAGGGACCCTACAATGAGCAGTTCTTC.

The V call is TRBV29-1, the J call TRBJ2-2; 10 bases agree with TRBD1. Looked up from germline, CDR1 is SQVTM and CDR2 is ANQGSEA. The CDR3 totals 15 residues. Trimming cost V 7 bases and J 4 bases; bases outside gene matches: 9. The CDR3 sequence is CSAGGQGFLTGELFF. As DNA, the CDR3 is TGCAGCGCCGGGGGACAGGGGTTCCTCACCGGGGAGCTGTTTTTT.

J is TRBJ2-1 and V is TRBV24-1; D unresolved. The V gene lost 3 bases and the J gene lost 8 bases, with 16 bases spanning the gap. Germline assignment: CDR1 KGHDR and CDR2 SFDVKD. This CDR3 comprises 15 residues. CDR3 sequence reads: CATSDLESDFDEQFF. The DNA of the CDR3 is TGTGCCACCAGTGATCTAGAGTCCGATTTTGATGAGCAGTTCTTC.

The genes are TRBV7-6 and TRBJ2-7; 9 bases agree with TRBD1. V trimming: 1 base; J trimming: 6 bases; junction bases outside the gene matches: 10. The CDR3 loop spans 16 amino acids. Germline CDR1 is SGHVS and CDR2 is FNYEAQ. CDR3 sequence (DNA): TGTGCCAGCAGCTTAGTTGGGACAGGGTTCCCTCGCGAGCAGTACTTC. Amino acid sequence: CASSLVGTGFPREQYF.

The chain joins TRBV24-1 to TRBJ2-3, with unresolved D. V was clipped by 9 bases and J by 8 bases, with 14 bases between them. This CDR3 has 12 amino acids. Germline assignment: CDR1 KGHDR and CDR2 SFDVKD. DNA for the CDR3: TGTGCCACCCATTCTAACTCGGGTACGCAGTATTTT. Protein: CATHSNSGTQYF.

The rearrangement links TRBV5-1 to TRBJ2-7; tentatively, D is TRBD1 (6 bases). The germline V and J ends were trimmed by 1 base and 1 base, with 18 bases remaining between them. CDR3 length: 17 residues. In germline, CDR1 is SGHRS, CDR2 YFSETQ. This CDR3 reads CASSLQSGQDSSYEQYF. The CDR3 coding sequence is TGCGCCAGCAGCTTGCAATCCGGGCAGGACAGTTCCTACGAGCAGTACTTC.

J is TRBJ2-3 and V is TRBV9; D is possibly TRBD2 (5 bases). CDR3 length: 16 residues. Germline-derived CDR1 and CDR2 are SGDLS and YYNGEE. The V and J ends lost 4 bases and 4 bases respectively, with 19 bases between them. The CDR3: CASSPEDSGGPDTQYF. The DNA of the CDR3 is TGTGCCAGCAGCCCCGAAGATAGTGGAGGACCAGATACGCAGTATTTT.

In this sample, this clone turned up a few times. The CDR3 coding sequence is TGCGCCAGCAGCGCAAGACAGGGGAAGAACTATGGCTACACCTTC. As protein: CASSARQGKNYGYTF. The genes are TRBV10-2 and TRBJ1-2; TRBD1 aligns across 8 bases. Germline CDR1 reads WSHSY; CDR2 reads SAAADI. This CDR3 region has 15 residues. Germline trimming cut 6 bases from V and 2 bases from J; bases unmatched to any gene: 8.

The chain joins TRBV24-1 to TRBJ2-3; TRBD2 matches at 12 bases. Germline V gives CDR1 KGHDR, CDR2 SFDVKD. The length of the CDR3 is 18 residues. The V and J ends lost 4 bases and 8 bases, in that order; junction bases with no gene match: 15. CDR3 coding DNA: TGTGCCACCAGTGACGACAAATTCCTAGCGGGGGGGCGTGGTACGCAGTATTTT. It translates to CATSDDKFLAGGRGTQYF.

This sequence joins TRBV27 and TRBJ1-2; D is ambiguous. Trimming shortened V by 6 bases and J by 4 bases, and 12 bases separated the two germline ends. CDR1 is MNHEY, CDR2 SMNVEV, per germline (reference sequence). The CDR3 is made up of 13 amino acids. CDR3 nucleotide sequence: TGTGCCAGCAGCACCCCCCGGGGCTATGGCTACACCTTC. This encodes CASSTPRGYGYTF.

V gene TRBV7-9 combines with J gene TRBJ1-2; tentatively, D is TRBD1 (5 bases). V was pared by 4 bases and J by 8 bases, with 20 bases between. Germline CDR1 reads SEHNR; CDR2 reads FQNEAQ (reference sequence). The CDR3 extends over 15 amino acids. For the CDR3, the DNA is TGTGCCAGCAGCTCCAGAGTAGGGGCCGTCAACGGCTACACCTTC. Its translation: CASSSRVGAVNGYTF.

The chain carries TRBV27 and TRBJ2-1; 8 positions match TRBD2. J was trimmed by 4 bases and V by 6 bases; bases with no gene match: 5. CDR1 and CDR2 from the germline V gene are MNHEY and SMNVEV (reference sequence). The CDR3 runs 14 residues. The CDR3 nucleotides are TGTGCCAGCAGATCTCCTAGCGGGTACAATGAGCAGTTCTTC. The encoded protein is CASRSPSGYNEQFF.

This chain links TRBV3-1 (or the pseudogene TRBV3-2) with TRBJ1-2; 12 nucleotides line up with TRBD1. The CDR3 totals 16 residues. CDR1 is LGHDT, CDR2 YNNKEL, per germline (reference sequence). V lost 4 bases to trimming and J lost 7 bases; unmatched junction nucleotides: 10. CDR3 DNA sequence: TGTGCCAGCAGCCGGCCGGGACAGGGGGCTGTCGGTGGCTACACCTTC. As protein: CASSRPGQGAVGGYTF.

A few counts support this clone. A read error may account for a junction end that differs from germline. The chain employs TRBV24-1 and TRBJ2-5, with 8 bases aligning to TRBD1. This CDR3 has 14 amino acids. Per the germline V gene, CDR1 is KGHDR and CDR2 is SFDVKD. CDR3 coding DNA: TGTGCCACCAGTAAGACAGGGGATGCGGAGACCCATTACTTC. Protein: CATSKTGDAETHYF.

The J gene is TRBJ1-5, the V gene TRBV6-2 or TRBV6-3, with TRBD1 matching over 7 bases. The V gene's germline CDR1 is MNHEY and CDR2 SVGEGT. The CDR3 extends over 18 amino acids. After removal of 2 bases from V and 0 bases from J, the junction contained 10 bases not matched to a gene. CDR3 region: CASSYLGQKFHSNQPQHF. DNA for the CDR3: TGTGCCAGCAGTTACCTGGGACAGAAGTTTCATAGCAATCAGCCCCAGCATTTT.

V and J are TRBV7-3 and TRBJ1-1; tentative D call: TRBD1 (5 bases). This CDR3 has 15 residues. The V and J ends lost 0 bases and 2 bases respectively, with 10 bases between them. Germline CDR1 is SGHTA and CDR2 is FQGTGA. CDR3 loop: CASSLTGRGNTEAFF. The CDR3 nucleotides are TGTGCCAGCAGCTTAACAGGGAGGGGTAACACTGAAGCTTTCTTT.

The rearrangement links TRBV6-1 to TRBJ2-5; 9 bases match TRBD1. From germline, CDR1 is MNHNS and CDR2 SASEGT. Trimming cost V 2 bases and J 5 bases; bases outside gene matches: 9. There are 16 residues in the CDR3. DNA of the CDR3: TGTGCCAGCAGTGAATCAGGACAGGGGAGGTGGGAGACCCAGTACTTC. Encoded protein: CASSESGQGRWETQYF.

This clone was seen once. The V call is TRBV29-1, the J call TRBJ1-1; maybe TRBD1 (6 bases). Germline V lookup: CDR1 SQVTM, CDR2 ANQGSEA. With 6 bases removed from V and 0 bases from J, the gap between germline ends came to 11 bases. The length of the CDR3 is 13 residues. Written as DNA, the CDR3 is TGCAGCGTGGACACAGGGATGAACACTGAAGCTTTCTTT. Translation: CSVDTGMNTEAFF.